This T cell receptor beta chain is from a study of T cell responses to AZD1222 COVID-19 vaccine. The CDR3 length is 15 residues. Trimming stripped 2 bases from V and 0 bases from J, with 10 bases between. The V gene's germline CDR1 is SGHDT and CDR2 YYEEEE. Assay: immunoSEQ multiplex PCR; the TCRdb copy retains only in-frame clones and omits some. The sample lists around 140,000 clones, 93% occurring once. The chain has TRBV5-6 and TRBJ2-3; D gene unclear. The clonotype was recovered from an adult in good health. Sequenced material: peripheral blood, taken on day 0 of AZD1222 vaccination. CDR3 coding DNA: TGTGCCAGCAGCTTTTTTGAGATTAGCACAGATACGCAGTATTTT. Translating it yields CASSFFEISTDTQYF.